The table lists the clone carrying this T cell receptor (beta chain) with a few counts. The antigen is not known. These data originate in a study of blood T cells in healthy people across ages. Study-wide points: PBMCs went unsorted, and a conclusive naive versus antigen-experienced comparison was therefore prevented.

The CDR3 has 16 residues. Germline CDR1 SGHVS, CDR2 FQNEAQ. V dropped 3 bases and J dropped 0 bases, with 11 bases sitting between them. Through a sample-barcoded 5' primer and a J-beta primer mix, a second PCR was run for about 6 to 12 cycles. Every sample produced at least 2.5 million CDR3-containing paired-end reads. From the 5' RACE reads, TCRdb called clonotypes with MiXCR, one entry per CDR3 protein. The table shows fewer than 1,200,000 distinct CDR3 sequences, with around 27% occurring only once. The same sample was also studied in work on T cells of mothers and their children. That source reports: Donation involved a few healthy Caucasian mothers and the six children that they had. Slightly higher overlap, not significant, was seen in related mother-child pairs than in unrelated pairs.

The specimen was blood. The TCR sequence derives from a girl aged 2 to 9 in good health. The J gene is TRBJ1-4, the V gene TRBV7-8; no firm D call. The CDR3 region is CASSLGGLATNEKLFF. CDR3 nucleotides: TGTGCCAGCAGCTTGGGCGGCCTGGCAACTAATGAAAAACTGTTTTTT.